This section outlines one T cell receptor beta chain sequence together with its context. What it binds is not known. V lost 4 bases and J lost 6, with 10 bases in between. The germline gives CDR1 MGHDK, CDR2 SYGVNS. This CDR3 is 13 amino acids long. This sample was included in a study of breast tumors, draining lymph nodes, adjacent tissues. Whole-study results and caveats: Tumor TCR diversity was below lymph nodes but above nontumor tissue. Findings are consistent with lymph node origin and intratumoral expansion of most tumor T cells.

TCRdb used MiXCR to reprocess the multiplex PCR reads, holding one entry per CDR3 protein. Here the sample spans about 220,000 distinct CDR3 sequences, around 35% being singletons. Axillary draining lymph nodes of breast cancer patients supplied the node samples. This rearrangement joins TRBV25-1 to TRBJ2-1; D remains unclear. Sequenced material: axillary lymph node tissue. This receptor was taken from a female donor with breast cancer. Some clones in this sample may be carry-over from other donors' samples. The CDR3 nucleotides read TGTGCCAGCAGTGCCGACTCCCGCAATGAGCAGTTCTTC. Translation gives CASSADSRNEQFF. Full variable domain (remainder filled in from reference TRBV25-1 and TRBJ2-1): EADIYQTPRYLVIGTGKKITLECSQTMGHDKMYWYQQDPGMELHLIHYSYGVNSTEKGDLSSESTVSRIRTEHFPLTLESARPSHTSQYLCASSADSRNEQFFGPGTRLTVL.